Below are 30 T cell receptor beta chains sequenced from a single sample in a study of OX40 agonist ivuxolimab in advanced cancers. Here immunoSEQ multiplex PCR was the method, and the copy in TCRdb shows in-frame clones only, minus some. This table holds about 46,000 clones, 88% found once. The sequencing used CD4+ or CD8+ T cells sorted from blood, collected in a trial of the OX40 agonist ivuxolimab. These receptor sequences come from an adult with an advanced solid tumor such as melanoma, head and neck, liver or kidney cancer.

The chain has TRBV7-2 and TRBJ2-7; 9 bases fit TRBD1. The ends lost 2 bases at V and 2 bases at J; junction bases unmatched: 16. The V gene's germline CDR1 is SGHTA and CDR2 FQGNSA. The length of the CDR3 is 19 residues. This CDR3 is CASSLRPGTGPNRPYEQYF. DNA of the CDR3: TGTGCCAGCAGCTTAAGACCCGGGACAGGGCCCAACCGGCCCTACGAGCAGTACTTC.

This chain links TRBV29-1 with TRBJ1-2; 11 bases align to TRBD1. V lost 5 bases, J lost 8 bases, and 7 bases stayed unmatched. CDR1 SQVTM and CDR2 ANQGSEA come from the germline V gene. The CDR3 is 13 residues long. The CDR3 sequence: CSVFRDRGVGYTF. The CDR3 DNA reads TGCAGCGTTTTCCGGGACAGGGGGGTAGGCTACACCTTC.

This clone was detected only once. The rearrangement links TRBV9 to TRBJ2-2, with D possibly being TRBD1 (6 bases). Germline CDR1 SGDLS, CDR2 YYNGEE. The CDR3 length is 15 residues. V gave up 2 bases and J gave up 4 bases, with 12 bases separating them. CDR3 DNA sequence: TGTGCCAGCAGCGTCGTACCGGACAGCACCGGGGAGCTGTTTTTT. It yields the protein CASSVVPDSTGELFF.

This chain uses TRBV29-1 with TRBJ1-2; D is perhaps TRBD1 (5 bases). Germline loops: CDR1 SQVTM, CDR2 ANQGSEA. V gave up 0 bases and J gave up 3 bases, with 11 bases separating them. The CDR3 sequence is 14 residues long. CDR3: CSVEEGVFYYGYTF. In DNA form, the CDR3 reads TGCAGCGTTGAAGAGGGGGTTTTTTACTATGGCTACACCTTC.

This clone appeared a single time. The chain employs TRBV5-1 and TRBJ1-1; D is perhaps TRBD1 (5 bases). Trimming pared 6 bases from V and 1 base from J, leaving 13 bases between. Germline CDR1 SGHRS, CDR2 YFSETQ. This CDR3 has 14 residues. CDR3 loop: CASNPGPTNTEAFF. The DNA for the CDR3 is TGCGCCAGCAACCCAGGGCCCACGAACACTGAAGCTTTCTTT. The full variable domain, with the rest looked up from reference TRBV5-1 and TRBJ1-1, is KAGVTQTPRYLIKTRGQQVTLSCSPISGHRSVSWYQQTPGQGLQFLFEYFSETQRNKGNFPGRFSGRQFSNSRSEMNVSTLELGDSALYLCASNPGPTNTEAFFGQGTRLTVV.

V and J are TRBV11-2 and TRBJ1-5, with a weak D call TRBD1 (5 bases). V lost 5 bases, J lost 3 bases, and 14 bases lay in between. The CDR3 is 15 amino acids. CDR1 SGHAT and CDR2 FQNNGV come from the germline V gene. CDR3 DNA sequence: TGTGCCAGCAGCCCCCAGCAGGGCCCCAATCAGCCCCAGCATTTT. Its protein is CASSPQQGPNQPQHF.

The rearrangement links TRBV13 to TRBJ1-3, with TRBD1 matching 7 bases. Trimming at V came to 4 bases and at J to 2 bases, leaving 11 bases not matched to a gene. The CDR3 spans 17 residues. CDR1 and CDR2 (germline): PRHDT, FYEKMQ (reference sequence). The CDR3 DNA reads TGTGCCAGCAGCTCCGGGACAGCCATACCTGCTGGAAACACCATATATTTT. This sequence encodes CASSSGTAIPAGNTIYF.

The chain joins TRBV7-8 to TRBJ1-2; 10 positions agree with TRBD1. Germline V lookup: CDR1 SGHVS, CDR2 FQNEAQ. V lost 5 bases to trimming and J lost 4 bases; unmatched junction nucleotides: 4. The CDR3 totals 14 residues. The CDR3 here is CASSTGQGVYGYTF. CDR3 in DNA: TGTGCCAGCAGCACAGGACAGGGGGTCTATGGCTACACCTTC.

The rearrangement joins TRBV7-9 to TRBJ2-7; no reliable D call. The CDR3 has 12 amino acids. Germline CDR1 and CDR2: SEHNR and FQNEAQ (reference sequence). Trimming stripped 5 bases from V and 3 bases from J, with 8 bases between. The CDR3 nucleotides read TGTGCCAGCAGCCTACAGAACTACGAGCAGTACTTC. Amino acids: CASSLQNYEQYF.

This chain joins TRBV6-4 and TRBJ2-3; 9 nucleotides line up with TRBD2. The CDR3 loop spans 18 amino acids. V lost 6 bases and J lost 2; bases outside the gene matches: 15. The germline CDR1 and CDR2 sequences are MRHNA and SNTAGT. The CDR3, as DNA: TGTGCCAGCAGAGGGCTAGCGGGGAGTCATTCACACACAGATACGCAGTATTTT. This gives the protein CASRGLAGSHSHTDTQYF.

The rearrangement links TRBV5-4 to TRBJ2-5, with D tentatively TRBD2 (6 bases). V was cut by 1 base and J by 5 bases, with 12 bases left in between. CDR3 length equals 14 residues. Germline V gives CDR1 SGHNT, CDR2 YYREEE (reference sequence). CDR3 protein: CASSLRLEVETQYF. CDR3 DNA sequence: TGTGCCAGCAGCTTGCGACTAGAAGTCGAGACCCAGTACTTC.

CDR3 residues: CASSQDPQGTRGEKLFF. Written as DNA, the CDR3 is TGCGCCAGCAGCCAAGACCCTCAGGGAACGCGGGGTGAAAAACTGTTTTTT. The chain is built from TRBV4-3 and TRBJ1-4, with TRBD1 as a possible D gene (5 bases). Germline lookup yields CDR1 LGHNA and CDR2 YSLEER. V was shortened by 0 bases and J by 7 bases, with 18 bases between the two germline ends. There are 17 residues in the CDR3.

CDR3 residues: CASSFLGGTDRNEQFF. CDR3 sequence (DNA): TGTGCCAGCAGCTTCCTAGGGGGCACTGACAGGAATGAGCAGTTCTTC. V gene TRBV11-3 combines with J gene TRBJ2-1, with TRBD1 identical over 7 bases. Germline-derived CDR1 and CDR2 are SGHNT and YENEEA. With V trimmed by 3 bases and J by 7 bases, 12 bases remained unmatched. This CDR3 region has 16 residues.

The chain employs TRBV5-4 and TRBJ2-5, with TRBD2 matching 11 bases. The CDR3 loop spans 15 amino acids. The J segment lost 3 bases and the V segment lost 4 bases, leaving 5 bases of the junction unmatched. CDR1 SGHNT and CDR2 YYREEE come from the germline V gene (reference sequence). CDR3 in DNA: TGTGCCAGCAGCCGGGGGACTAGCGGAAAAGAGACCCAGTACTTC. Encoded protein: CASSRGTSGKETQYF.

Details on this clone: A junction boundary mismatches the germline segment, possibly from a read error. The chain couples TRBV9 to TRBJ2-2, with D uncertain. Germline CDR1 reads SGDLS; CDR2 reads YYNGEE. The CDR3 sequence is 14 residues long. The CDR3 nucleotides are TGTGCCAGCAGCGTAGTAAGCAACAACGGGGAGCTGTTTTTT. Amino acids: CASSVVSNNGELFF.

The CDR3 DNA reads TGTGCCAGCAGCCCCAAGAAATACCAGGGGGATGAGCAGTTCTTC. It is translated as CASSPKKYQGDEQFF. V is TRBV6-1 and J is TRBJ2-1, with 7 bases matching TRBD1. Germline V gene lookup returns CDR1 MNHNS and CDR2 SASEGT. The ends lost 6 bases at V and 8 bases at J; junction bases unmatched: 13. The CDR3 length is 15 residues.

The V gene is TRBV2, the J gene TRBJ2-5; D may be TRBD1 or TRBD2 (5 bases each). CDR3 size: 12 residues. Germline V gives CDR1 SNHLY, CDR2 FYNNEI. Between the trimmed V and J ends, which lost 6 bases and 4 bases, there was a span of 9 bases. CDR3 nucleotides: TGTGCCAGCAGGGGGACCTTAGAGACCCAGTACTTC. Protein product: CASRGTLETQYF.

The chain links TRBV27 to TRBJ2-7; 9 positions agree with TRBD2. Germline assignment: CDR1 MNHEY and CDR2 SMNVEV (reference sequence). The CDR3 loop spans 15 amino acids. V trimming: 2 bases; J trimming: 2 bases; junction bases outside the gene matches: 4. DNA of the CDR3: TGTGCCAGCAGTTTAAGTAGCGGGGGTACCTACGAGCAGTACTTC. It encodes CASSLSSGGTYEQYF.

The chain carries TRBV5-1 and TRBJ2-3, with D possibly matching TRBD2 (5 bases). The CDR3 covers 15 residues. Germline CDR1 and CDR2: SGHRS and YFSETQ. V lost 4 bases, J lost 0 bases, and 12 bases lay in between. In nucleotides, the CDR3 is TGCGCCAGCAGCACGGAGGACCCTAGCACAGATACGCAGTATTTT. It codes for CASSTEDPSTDTQYF.

The V and J genes are TRBV27 and TRBJ2-1; either TRBD1 or TRBD2 may fit D (6 bases each). The germline V gene encodes CDR1 MNHEY and CDR2 SMNVEV (reference sequence). The CDR3 is 14 amino acids. Trimming removed 8 bases from V and 4 bases from J, with 15 bases in between. The CDR3 DNA is TGTGCCAGCCGGGGGCTGAGCGGTTACAATGAGCAGTTCTTC. Its protein product is CASRGLSGYNEQFF.

The chain is built from TRBV6-6 and TRBJ1-5; D gene ambiguous. Trimming stripped 7 bases from V and 5 bases from J, with 12 bases between. Germline V gene lookup returns CDR1 MNHNY and CDR2 SVGAGI (reference sequence). The CDR3 consists of 13 residues. CDR3 sequence: CASTKSGDQPQHF. CDR3 nucleotide sequence: TGTGCCAGCACTAAAAGCGGGGATCAGCCCCAGCATTTT.

V and J are TRBV4-2 and TRBJ2-7; the D gene is possibly TRBD1 (5 bases). The CDR3 is 15 residues long. Trimming pared 0 bases from V and 3 bases from J, leaving 12 bases between. Germline-derived CDR1 and CDR2 are LGHNA and YNFKEQ. The CDR3 sequence: CASSQETNGHYEQYF. CDR3 in DNA: TGTGCCAGCAGCCAAGAAACGAACGGACACTACGAGCAGTACTTC.

The chain carries TRBV28 and TRBJ1-3, with no clear D. This CDR3 has 12 residues. Trimming took 5 bases from V and 5 from J, leaving 7 bases between them. Germline CDR1 and CDR2: MDHEN and SYDVKM. The CDR3 coding sequence is TGTGCCAGCAGTCCCAGCCGAAACACCATATATTTT. It translates to CASSPSRNTIYF.

V is TRBV19 and J is TRBJ1-5; no reliable D call. Trimming cost V 3 bases and J 6 bases, with 12 bases left between them. CDR1 and CDR2 (germline): LNHDA, SQIVND (reference sequence). The CDR3 sequence is 14 residues long. The CDR3 nucleotides are TGTGCCAGTAGTATGATGTCGCGGGTTCAGCCCCAGCATTTT. Protein product: CASSMMSRVQPQHF. The entire variable domain, with the rest obtained from reference TRBV19 and TRBJ1-5, is as follows: DGGITQSPKYLFRKEGQNVTLSCEQNLNHDAMYWYRQDPGQGLRLIYYSQIVNDFQKGDIAEGYSVSREKKESFPLTVTSAQKNPTAFYLCASSMMSRVQPQHFGDGTRLSIL.

The chain couples TRBV6-5 to TRBJ2-3; TRBD1 is a possible D gene (5 bases). V gave up 4 bases and J gave up 4 bases, with 15 bases separating them. CDR1 and CDR2 from the germline V gene are MNHEY and SVGAGI. This CDR3 is 15 amino acids long. The chain's CDR3 is CASSLTVDRPDTQYF. The CDR3, as DNA: TGTGCCAGCAGTTTAACCGTCGACAGACCAGATACGCAGTATTTT.

The chain joins TRBV4-3 to TRBJ1-6, with unresolved D. The ends were cut back, 0 bases at V and 4 bases at J, with 7 bases in the middle. CDR3 length: 15 residues. The germline gives CDR1 LGHNA, CDR2 YSLEER. The CDR3 region has the DNA TGCGCCAGCAGCCAAGAACGAAGTTATAATTCACCCCTCCACTTT. Its translation: CASSQERSYNSPLHF.

V gene TRBV28 combines with J gene TRBJ2-3; D remains ambiguous. V shed 1 base and J shed 5 bases, with 7 bases lying between them. The CDR3 spans 13 residues. The germline gives CDR1 MDHEN, CDR2 SYDVKM. The CDR3 loop reads CASSLLRGDTQYF. The CDR3 DNA is TGTGCCAGCAGTTTATTACGAGGAGATACGCAGTATTTT.

CDR3 sequence reads: CSVSGTTNTGELFF. The CDR3 coding sequence is TGCAGCGTTTCCGGGACGACAAACACCGGGGAGCTGTTTTTT. The chain employs TRBV29-1 and TRBJ2-2, with D perhaps matching TRBD1 or TRBD2 (5 bases each). Per germline, CDR1 SQVTM and CDR2 ANQGSEA. V lost 5 bases, J lost 2 bases, and 12 bases lay in between. CDR3 size: 14 residues.

The chain employs TRBV19 and TRBJ1-5, with TRBD1 matching over 11 bases. Germline V CDR1 and CDR2: LNHDA, SQIVND (reference sequence). J gave up 4 bases and V 7 bases, and 6 bases lay outside the gene matches. The CDR3 sequence is 15 residues long. The CDR3, as DNA: TGTGCCAGTATGGAAGGGACAGGGGGGAATCAGCCCCAGCATTTT. Protein: CASMEGTGGNQPQHF.

The chain links TRBV6-4 to TRBJ2-3; TRBD1 aligns across 11 bases. CDR1 is MRHNA and CDR2 is SNTAGT in the germline V gene. The CDR3 has 16 amino acids. With V trimmed by 6 bases and J by 3 bases, 8 bases remained unmatched. CDR3 sequence reads: CASSAGTGGGTDTQYF. The CDR3 nucleotides read TGTGCCAGCAGCGCCGGGACAGGGGGAGGAACAGATACGCAGTATTTT.